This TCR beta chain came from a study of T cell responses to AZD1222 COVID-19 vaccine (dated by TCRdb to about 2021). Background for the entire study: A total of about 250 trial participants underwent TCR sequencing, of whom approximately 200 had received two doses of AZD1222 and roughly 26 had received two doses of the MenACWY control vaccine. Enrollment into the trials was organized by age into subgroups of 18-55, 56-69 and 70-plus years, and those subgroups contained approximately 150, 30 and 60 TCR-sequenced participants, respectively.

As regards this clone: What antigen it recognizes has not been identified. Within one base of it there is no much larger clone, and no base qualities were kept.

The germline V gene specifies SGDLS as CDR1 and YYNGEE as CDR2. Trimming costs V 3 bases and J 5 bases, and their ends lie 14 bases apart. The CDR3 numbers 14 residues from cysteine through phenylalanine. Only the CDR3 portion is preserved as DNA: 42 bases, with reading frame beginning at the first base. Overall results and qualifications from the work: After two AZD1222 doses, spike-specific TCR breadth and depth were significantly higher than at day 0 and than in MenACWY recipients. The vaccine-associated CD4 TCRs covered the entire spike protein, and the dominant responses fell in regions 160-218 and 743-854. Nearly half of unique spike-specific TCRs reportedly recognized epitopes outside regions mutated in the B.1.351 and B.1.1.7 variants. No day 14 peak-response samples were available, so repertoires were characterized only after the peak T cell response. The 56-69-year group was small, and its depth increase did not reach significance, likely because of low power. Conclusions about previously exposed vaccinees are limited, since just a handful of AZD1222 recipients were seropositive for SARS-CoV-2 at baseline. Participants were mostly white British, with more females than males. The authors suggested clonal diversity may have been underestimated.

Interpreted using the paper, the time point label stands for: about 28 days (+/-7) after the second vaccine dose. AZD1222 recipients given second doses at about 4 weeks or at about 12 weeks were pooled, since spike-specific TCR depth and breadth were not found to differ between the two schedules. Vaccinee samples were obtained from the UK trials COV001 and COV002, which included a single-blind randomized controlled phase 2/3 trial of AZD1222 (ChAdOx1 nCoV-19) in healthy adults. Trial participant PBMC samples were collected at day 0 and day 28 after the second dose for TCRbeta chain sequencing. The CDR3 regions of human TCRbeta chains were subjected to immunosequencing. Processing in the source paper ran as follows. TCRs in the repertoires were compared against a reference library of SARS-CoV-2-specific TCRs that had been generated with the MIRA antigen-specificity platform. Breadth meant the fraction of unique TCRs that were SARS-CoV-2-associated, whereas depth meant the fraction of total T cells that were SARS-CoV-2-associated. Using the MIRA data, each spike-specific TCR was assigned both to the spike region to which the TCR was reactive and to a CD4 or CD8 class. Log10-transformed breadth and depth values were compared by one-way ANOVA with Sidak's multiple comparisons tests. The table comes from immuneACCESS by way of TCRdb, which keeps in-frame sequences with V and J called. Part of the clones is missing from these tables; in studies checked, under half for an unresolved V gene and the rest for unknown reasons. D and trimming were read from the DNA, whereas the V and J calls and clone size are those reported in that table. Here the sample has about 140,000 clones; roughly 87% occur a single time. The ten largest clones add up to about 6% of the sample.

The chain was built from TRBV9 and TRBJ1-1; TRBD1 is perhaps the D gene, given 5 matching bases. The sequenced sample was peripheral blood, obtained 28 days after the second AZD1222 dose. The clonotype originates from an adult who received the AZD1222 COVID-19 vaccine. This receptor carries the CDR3 CASSAGHRETEAFF. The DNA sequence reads TGTGCCAGCAGCGCCGGACATCGGGAAACTGAAGCTTTCTTT.